This section outlines one T cell receptor (beta chain) sequence together with its context. Its matching antigen is unknown. This CDR3 has 15 residues. The junction had 8 bases not matched to a gene; V was cut back by 6 bases and J by 9 bases. The sample comes from a study of T-cell reconstitution after alpha-beta-depleted transplantation in children. Preparation of the TCRbeta library involved a method that used unique molecular identifiers. TCRdb independently ran MiXCR on the PCR reads; one entry per CDR3 protein. This sample carries approximately 800,000 distinct CDR3 sequences, under 20% of them seen once, and the ten largest clones take approximately 5%. Whole-study findings and limits: Most T-cell counts and diversity one year after the transplant came from T cells that were newly produced. Approximately two months post-transplant, alpha-beta T cells reportedly originated from several hundred expanded graft clones. Where some patients showed high TCRbeta diversity at day 60, it came from recipient T cells and thymic progenitors that had survived.

The receptor comes from a male patient between 10 and 17 years old who had a stem cell transplant for acute lymphoblastic leukemia, so the T cells may come from the graft donor. Sequences were derived from PBMCs, mostly from graft donor cells, sampled 360 days after TCRalphabeta/CD19-depleted stem cell transplant. This chain links TRBV12-3 or TRBV12-4 with TRBJ2-1, with TRBD2 matching over 13 bases. The CDR3 loop is CASSPLAGGPAEQFF. Written as DNA, the CDR3 is TGTGCCAGCAGCCCACTAGCGGGAGGGCCAGCTGAGCAGTTCTTC.